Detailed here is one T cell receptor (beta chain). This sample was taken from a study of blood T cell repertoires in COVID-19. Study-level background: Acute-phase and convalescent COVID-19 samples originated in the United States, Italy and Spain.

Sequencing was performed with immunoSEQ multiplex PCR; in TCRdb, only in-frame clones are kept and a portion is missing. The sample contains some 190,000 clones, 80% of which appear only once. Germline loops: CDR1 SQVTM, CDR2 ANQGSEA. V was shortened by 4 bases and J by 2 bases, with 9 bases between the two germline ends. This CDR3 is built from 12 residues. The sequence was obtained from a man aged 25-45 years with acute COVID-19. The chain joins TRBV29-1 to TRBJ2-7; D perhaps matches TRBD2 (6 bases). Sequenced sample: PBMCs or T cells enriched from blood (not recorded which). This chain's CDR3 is CSVASGAYEQYF. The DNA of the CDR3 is TGCAGCGTTGCCTCGGGGGCCTACGAGCAGTACTTC.